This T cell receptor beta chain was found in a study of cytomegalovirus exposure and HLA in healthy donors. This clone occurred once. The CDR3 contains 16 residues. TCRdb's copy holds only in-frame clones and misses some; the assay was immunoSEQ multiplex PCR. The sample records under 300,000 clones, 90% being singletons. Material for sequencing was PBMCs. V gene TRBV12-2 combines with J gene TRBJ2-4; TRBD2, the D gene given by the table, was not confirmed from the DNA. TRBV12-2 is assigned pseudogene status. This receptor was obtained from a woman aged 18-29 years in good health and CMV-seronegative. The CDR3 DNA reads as TGTGCAAGTCGCTTACCTAGCGGGGGGGTCAGGCGCGTTCAGTACTTC. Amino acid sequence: CASRLPSGGVRRVQYF.